This section outlines one T cell receptor (beta chain) sequence together with its context. This sample was taken from a study of blood T cell repertoires in COVID-19. Study-level background: COVID-19 samples, acute and convalescent, were from the United States, Italy and Spain.

The protocol was immunoSEQ multiplex PCR, while the TCRdb copy is restricted to in-frame clones and leaves out a portion. The repertoire holds some 290,000 clones, with around four fifths as singletons. This CDR3 is built from 16 residues. Germline loops: CDR1 KGHSH, CDR2 LQKENI. Between the trimmed V and J ends, which lost 2 bases and 3 bases, there was a span of 17 bases. The specimen sequenced was peripheral blood. The V and J genes are TRBV18 and TRBJ2-7, with TRBD1 as a possible D gene (5 bases). The sequence derives from a man aged 60-69 years who had recovered from COVID-19. The CDR3 sequence is CASSPNIGHQDYEQYF. As DNA, the CDR3 is TGTGCCAGCTCACCAAATATTGGACACCAGGACTACGAGCAGTACTTC.